The 26 T cell receptor beta chains listed next were all sequenced from one sample in a study of Ad26.COV2.S vaccination and SARS-CoV-2 variants. Sequencing was performed with immunoSEQ multiplex PCR; in TCRdb, only in-frame clones are kept and a portion is missing. Here the sample spans around 350,000 clones, approximately 90% being singletons. The specimen was peripheral blood, collected after recovery from COVID-19. The receptor source for this set is a human donor who had recovered from COVID-19.

V and J are TRBV6-1 and TRBJ1-1; D might be TRBD1 (5 bases). V gave up 1 base and J gave up 3 bases, with 9 bases separating them. The CDR3 totals 14 residues. Germline CDR1 MNHNS, CDR2 SASEGT. The CDR3 DNA reads TGTGCCAGCAGTGAAGTGGGGACCTACACTGAAGCTTTCTTT. Encoded protein: CASSEVGTYTEAFF.

The CDR3 region is CASRRKTGGGSPLHF. Here the CDR3 DNA reads TGTGCCAGCAGACGTAAGACAGGGGGAGGTTCACCCCTCCACTTT. V gene TRBV6-5 combines with J gene TRBJ1-6, with 9 bases matching TRBD1. Trimming cost V 6 bases and J 9 bases; bases outside gene matches: 9. The CDR3 is 15 residues long. CDR1 and CDR2 from the germline V gene are MNHEY and SVGAGI.

This chain uses TRBV27 with TRBJ2-3; maybe TRBD2 (6 bases). V gave up 0 bases and J gave up 1 base, with 14 bases separating them. The CDR3 contains 17 residues. Per germline, CDR1 MNHEY and CDR2 SMNVEV (reference sequence). The CDR3 region has the DNA TGTGCCAGCAGTTTATCGGGGGACTTTCCGGGCACAGATACGCAGTATTTT. It encodes CASSLSGDFPGTDTQYF.

This clone was seen just once. The chain recombines TRBV29-1 with TRBJ1-1; no firm D call. Trimming removed 4 bases from V and 5 bases from J, with 20 bases in between. The CDR3 is made up of 15 amino acids. CDR1 SQVTM and CDR2 ANQGSEA come from the germline V gene. The CDR3 DNA is TGCAGCGTTGGGCTGATTAAGGTAGAGAGTACTGAAGCTTTCTTT. Amino acids: CSVGLIKVESTEAFF.

The rearrangement joins TRBV6-5 to TRBJ2-3; D may be TRBD2 (6 bases). The CDR3 runs 14 residues. The germline V and J ends were trimmed by 3 bases and 2 bases, with 9 bases remaining between them. Looked up from germline, CDR1 is MNHEY and CDR2 is SVGAGI. The DNA of the CDR3 is TGTGCCAGCAGTTATCGGGACTCCACAGATACGCAGTATTTT. It is translated as CASSYRDSTDTQYF.

The CDR3 reads CASSVGKSGGYTF. Here the CDR3 DNA reads TGTGCCAGCAGTGTCGGGAAATCAGGCGGCTACACCTTC. The V gene is TRBV12-3 or TRBV12-4, the J gene TRBJ1-2; D is unclear. V dropped 5 bases and J dropped 8 bases, with 15 bases sitting between them. The CDR3 extends over 13 amino acids.

The V gene is TRBV4-1, the J gene TRBJ1-3; tentatively, D is TRBD1 (6 bases). V was clipped by 4 bases and J by 3 bases, with 28 bases between them. In germline, CDR1 is MGHRA, CDR2 YSYEKL. This CDR3 has 20 residues. The CDR3 DNA sequence: TGCGCCAGCAGCCCCAAGACTTCCGGCGGTCCGGGGGCAGTTGGAAACACCATATATTTT. Its translation: CASSPKTSGGPGAVGNTIYF.

This chain links TRBV4-3 with TRBJ2-1; TRBD1 aligns across 11 bases. Trimming cost V 4 bases and J 8 bases; bases outside gene matches: 4. CDR1 LGHNA and CDR2 YSLEER come from the germline V gene. The CDR3 loop spans 14 amino acids. In nucleotides, the CDR3 is TGCGCCAGCAGCCCAGGACAGGGGGCTTATGAGCAGTTCTTC. Translation: CASSPGQGAYEQFF.

There are a few counts of this clone. This sequence joins TRBV4-1 and TRBJ1-5; weak D call: TRBD1 (5 bases). Trimming stripped 1 base from V and 0 bases from J, with 13 bases between. The germline V gene encodes CDR1 MGHRA and CDR2 YSYEKL. The CDR3 has 17 amino acids. This chain's CDR3 is CASSQVERGNSNQPQHF. CDR3 bases: TGCGCCAGCAGCCAAGTGGAGAGGGGAAATAGCAATCAGCCCCAGCATTTT.

The rearrangement links TRBV27 to TRBJ1-4; the D is unclear. Germline loops: CDR1 MNHEY, CDR2 SMNVEV (reference sequence). Trimming left V 4 bases short and J 10 bases short, with 10 bases between. There are 12 residues in the CDR3. The CDR3 reads CASSSGSGKLFF. The CDR3 DNA reads as TGTGCCAGCAGTTCCGGGAGCGGAAAACTGTTTTTT.

The chain employs TRBV2 and TRBJ2-7; 12 nucleotides agree with TRBD1. Germline lookup yields CDR1 SNHLY and CDR2 FYNNEI. The V gene end was trimmed by 8 bases and the J gene end by 0 bases; junction bases not matched to a gene: 11. The CDR3 extends over 17 amino acids. The CDR3: CASQHGTGGFLSYEQYF. The CDR3, as DNA: TGTGCCAGCCAGCACGGGACAGGGGGCTTTCTCTCCTACGAGCAGTACTTC.

The chain combines TRBV9 with TRBJ2-3, with no clear D. Trimming took off 4 bases at V and 2 bases at J, with 11 bases between the two ends. Germline V gives CDR1 SGDLS, CDR2 YYNGEE. The CDR3 spans 14 residues. The CDR3 loop reads CASSPPAVTDTQYF. The CDR3 bases are TGTGCCAGCAGCCCACCAGCAGTCACAGATACGCAGTATTTT.

V is TRBV5-4 and J is TRBJ2-3; D not resolved. Germline V gives CDR1 SGHNT, CDR2 YYREEE (reference sequence). The germline V and J ends were trimmed by 1 base and 4 bases, with 13 bases remaining between them. The CDR3 has 15 residues. CDR3 in DNA: TGTGCCAGCAGCTTGTTCCGGCCAGGATCAGATACGCAGTATTTT. This encodes CASSLFRPGSDTQYF.

This chain uses TRBV7-2 with TRBJ1-1; D not certain. Trimming took 3 bases from V and 7 from J, leaving 12 bases between them. CDR3 size: 13 residues. CDR1 SGHTA and CDR2 FQGNSA come from the germline V gene. The CDR3 DNA reads TGTGCCAGCAGCTTCAACTCTGGGGTTGAAGCTTTCTTT. Translated: CASSFNSGVEAFF.

The rearrangement links TRBV7-8 to TRBJ1-4; 8 positions agree with TRBD1. The CDR3 has 14 amino acids. The trim removed 1 base at V and 15 bases at J, leaving 10 bases unmatched. CDR1 is SGHVS, CDR2 FQNEAQ, per germline. The CDR3 is CASSLDGTGRRLFF. The DNA for the CDR3 is TGTGCCAGCAGCTTAGACGGGACAGGTAGAAGGTTGTTTTTT.

CDR3 amino acids: CASSLGTGWNSPLHF. The CDR3, as DNA: TGTGCCAGCAGTTTAGGGACAGGGTGGAATTCACCCCTCCACTTT. The chain is built from TRBV2 and TRBJ1-6, with 9 nucleotides matching TRBD1. This CDR3 has 15 amino acids. With 5 bases clipped from V and 7 bases from J, the junction kept 6 bases outside the gene matches. CDR1 SNHLY and CDR2 FYNNEI come from the germline V gene. The full variable domain, its missing parts supplied by reference TRBV2 and TRBJ1-6, is EPEVTQTPSHQVTQMGQEVILRCVPISNHLYFYWYRQILGQKVEFLVSFYNNEISEKSEIFDDQFSVERPDGSNFTLKIRSTKLEDSAMYFCASSLGTGWNSPLHFGNGTRLTVT.

This rearrangement joins TRBV5-1 to TRBJ1-1, with a possible D match to TRBD1 (6 bases). The length of the CDR3 is 16 residues. The germline CDR1 and CDR2 sequences are SGHRS and YFSETQ. Trimming stripped 4 bases from V and 2 bases from J, with 18 bases between. The chain's CDR3 is CASSPHPDRSNTEAFF. As DNA, the CDR3 is TGCGCCAGCAGCCCACACCCGGACAGATCCAACACTGAAGCTTTCTTT.

The chain links TRBV10-2 to TRBJ1-6; TRBD1 matches at 7 bases. The junction had 5 bases not matched to a gene; V was cut back by 8 bases and J by 7 bases. There are 13 residues in the CDR3. In germline, CDR1 is WSHSY, CDR2 SAAADI. The CDR3 nucleotides read TGCGCCAGCGGGGGACAGTCGAATTCACCCCTCCACTTT. Amino acid sequence: CASGGQSNSPLHF.

This clone was observed a few times. As DNA, the CDR3 is TGTGCCAGCAGTGGGACAGCCTATGGCTACACCTTC. Protein sequence: CASSGTAYGYTF. V usage is TRBV2 and J usage is TRBJ1-2; D is possibly TRBD1 (6 bases). The CDR3 is 12 residues long. Trimming took off 4 bases at V and 4 bases at J, with 7 bases between the two ends. The germline gives CDR1 SNHLY, CDR2 FYNNEI.

This clone showed up just once. The V gene is TRBV6-4, the J gene TRBJ1-6, with unresolved D. This CDR3 contains 13 residues. The germline gives CDR1 MRHNA, CDR2 SNTAGT. Trimming removed 4 bases at V and 6 bases at J, with 7 bases between. This chain's CDR3 is CASSVEINSPLHF. The CDR3 nucleotides read TGTGCCAGCAGTGTTGAGATTAATTCACCCCTCCACTTT.

The CDR3 spells CASSGSGAPDTEAFF. DNA for the CDR3: TGCGCCAGCAGTGGATCAGGGGCGCCCGACACTGAAGCTTTCTTT. The V and J genes are TRBV10-1 and TRBJ1-1, with D perhaps matching TRBD1 (6 bases). V lost 4 bases and J 3 bases, leaving 15 bases between the germline ends. The germline CDR1 and CDR2 sequences are WNHNN and SYGVQD (reference sequence). This CDR3 has 15 amino acids.

The chain employs TRBV4-2 and TRBJ2-3; D is ambiguous. V lost 3 bases, J lost 2 bases, and 12 bases lay in between. CDR3 length: 15 residues. The germline V gene encodes CDR1 LGHNA and CDR2 YNFKEQ. CDR3 sequence: CASSQVDGTTDTQYF. The CDR3 nucleotides read TGTGCCAGCAGCCAGGTTGACGGAACCACAGATACGCAGTATTTT.

The rearrangement joins TRBV2 to TRBJ1-6, with D unclear. CDR1 is SNHLY, CDR2 FYNNEI, per germline. The CDR3 length is 12 residues. V was shortened by 3 bases and J by 5 bases, with 2 bases between the two germline ends. The CDR3 sequence is CASSENNSPLHF. The CDR3 nucleotides are TGTGCCAGCAGTGAGAATAATTCACCCCTCCACTTT.

This chain connects TRBV5-1 to TRBJ2-5; D uncertain. CDR3 length: 15 residues. Germline V CDR1 and CDR2: SGHRS, YFSETQ. Between the trimmed V and J ends, which lost 0 bases and 4 bases, there was a span of 13 bases. The CDR3 spells CASSLDLSMSETQYF. The CDR3 coding sequence is TGCGCCAGCAGCTTGGACCTCTCGATGTCAGAGACCCAGTACTTC.

This clone was detected only once. The J gene is TRBJ2-7, the V gene TRBV5-1; 9 bases are a match to TRBD1. Germline V lookup: CDR1 SGHRS, CDR2 YFSETQ. V lost 1 base and J lost 3; bases outside the gene matches: 2. This CDR3 has 14 residues. The CDR3, as DNA: TGCGCCAGCAGCTTGAAGACAGGGGGCTACGAGCAGTACTTC. Its protein product is CASSLKTGGYEQYF.

This sequence joins TRBV12-3 or TRBV12-4 and TRBJ1-5, with D maybe TRBD1 (5 bases). The CDR3 runs to 13 residues. V lost 7 bases, J lost 4 bases, and 11 bases lay in between. CDR3 residues: CASNYDRNQPQHF. For the CDR3, the DNA is TGTGCCAGCAACTACGACAGAAATCAGCCCCAGCATTTT.